This T cell receptor beta chain was identified during a study of blood T cell repertoires in COVID-19. The CDR3 contains 13 residues. Germline loops: CDR1 GTSNPN, CDR2 SVGIG (reference sequence). V dropped 4 bases and J dropped 0 bases, with 6 bases sitting between them. As processed by the authors: Scientists estimated how many nucleated cells there were by amplifying reference gene primers. The repertoire was sequenced with immunoSEQ multiplex PCR; TCRdb's copy has only in-frame clones and lacks some. Clone size and V and J calls were adopted from that table, with D and trimming inferred from the DNA. The sample lists under 130,000 clones; 88% were seen once.

V and J are TRBV30 and TRBJ1-4; no reliable D call. Sequencing was performed on peripheral blood. This clonotype was sampled from a human donor in a cohort sampled during active COVID-19. CDR3 sequence (DNA): TGTGCCTGGACCCAGGCAACTAATGAAAAACTGTTTTTT. It specifies CAWTQATNEKLFF.